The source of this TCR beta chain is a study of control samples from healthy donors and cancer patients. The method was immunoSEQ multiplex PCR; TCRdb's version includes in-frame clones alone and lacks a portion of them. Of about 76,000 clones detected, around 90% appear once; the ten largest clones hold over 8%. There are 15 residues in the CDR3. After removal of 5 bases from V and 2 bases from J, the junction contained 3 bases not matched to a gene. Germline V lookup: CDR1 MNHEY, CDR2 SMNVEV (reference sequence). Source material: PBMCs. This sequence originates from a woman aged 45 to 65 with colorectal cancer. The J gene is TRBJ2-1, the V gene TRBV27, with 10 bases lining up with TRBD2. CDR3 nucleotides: TGTGCCAGCAGTATTAGCGGGGGGACCTACAATGAGCAGTTCTTC. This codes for CASSISGGTYNEQFF.